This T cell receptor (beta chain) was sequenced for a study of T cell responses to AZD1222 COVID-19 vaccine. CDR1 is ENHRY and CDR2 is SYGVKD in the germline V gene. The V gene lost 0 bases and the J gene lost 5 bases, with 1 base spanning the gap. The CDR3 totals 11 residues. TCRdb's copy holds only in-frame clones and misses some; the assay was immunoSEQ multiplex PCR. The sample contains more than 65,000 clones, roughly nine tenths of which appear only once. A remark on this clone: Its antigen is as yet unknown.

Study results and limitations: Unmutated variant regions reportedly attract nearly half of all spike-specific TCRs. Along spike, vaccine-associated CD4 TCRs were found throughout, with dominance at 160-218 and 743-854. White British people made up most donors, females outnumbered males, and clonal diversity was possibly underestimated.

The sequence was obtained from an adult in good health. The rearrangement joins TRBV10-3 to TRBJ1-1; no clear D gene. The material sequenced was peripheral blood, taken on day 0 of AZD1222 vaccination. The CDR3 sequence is CAISESTEAFF. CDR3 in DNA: TGTGCCATCAGTGAGTCGACTGAAGCTTTCTTT.